This entry concerns a single T cell receptor (beta chain). Its antigen is unidentified. V dropped 5 bases and J dropped 5 bases, with 12 bases sitting between them. The V gene's germline CDR1 is SGHAT and CDR2 FQNNGV. CDR3 length: 13 amino acids. The sample originates from a study of cytomegalovirus exposure and HLA in healthy donors. Overall study results and limits: At a 0.05 false discovery rate, a later analysis found 16,951 TCR beta sequences to be associated with HLA alleles. Researchers catalogued 150 or so TCR beta chains as cytomegalovirus-associated. Cytomegalovirus status was reportedly diagnosed by the classifier with high specificity and sensitivity. Highly shared sequence variants in one cluster were likely a sequencing artifact.

The PCR contained 60 Vbeta and 13 Jbeta primers. Only in-frame clones appear in the TCRdb table, and some are missing; sequencing was by immunoSEQ multiplex PCR. The sample lists roughly 200,000 clones, around 88% occurring once. The clonotype comes from a woman in her thirties in good health and CMV-seronegative. The material sequenced was PBMCs. The chain employs TRBV11-2 and TRBJ1-1; D gene unclear. CDR3 protein: CASSLRASTEAFF. CDR3 sequence (DNA): TGTGCCAGCAGCCTGAGGGCGAGTACTGAAGCTTTCTTT.